The present TCR beta chain was sequenced within a study of Graves' ophthalmopathy and Graves' hyperthyroidism. Findings of the study overall: Ophthalmopathy could be told apart from stable hyperthyroidism by a 13-signature model (just under 90% sensitivity, roughly 81% specificity).

Moderate-to-severe activity, CAS at least 3, NOSPECS at least 4 and duration under 3 months characterized donors with ophthalmopathy. Excluded: other autoimmune disease, uncontrolled infection, pregnancy or lactation. This clonotype was detected many times. Its antigen is unidentified. The authors amplified TCR beta CDR3 regions, and they did so from RNA transcripts for repertoire sequencing. A first-round RT-PCR used HTBI primers, followed by a second-round multiplex PCR. Each CDR3 protein is one row after TCRdb ran MiXCR on the multiplex PCR reads. The data show about 400,000 distinct CDR3 sequences, with approximately 16% seen just once and around 1.5% held by the top ten. CDR3 size: 15 residues. Trimming took 6 bases from V and 3 from J, leaving 18 bases between them.

Material: peripheral blood. The chain links TRBV12-3 or TRBV12-4 to TRBJ2-7, with a possible D match to TRBD2 (6 bases). This clonotype originated in a woman younger than 30 with Graves' ophthalmopathy. As DNA, the CDR3 is TGTGCCAGCAGCCTTGAGGGAGGAAACCTCTACGAGCAGTACTTC. This translates into CASSLEGGNLYEQYF.